This TCR beta chain was obtained from a study of cytotoxic CD8 clonotypes in ibrutinib-treated CLL (dated by TCRdb to the early 2020s). With regard to the full study: The cohort had about a dozen relapsed/refractory and around 16 treatment-naive patients; approximately 17 were IGHV unmutated. Responses were partial in 25 or so patients and complete in 2; after median about 5.5 years follow-up, roughly 15 stayed in remission and some twelve progressed. Response samples were obtained after a median of approximately twelve months of treatment, with a range of about 6 to 40 months. On average, each sample had hundreds of thousands of productive templates and more than 85,000 productive rearrangements. Of the approximately 87 people in the trial, 25 to 30 had longitudinal samples available. Cryopreserved peripheral blood mononuclear cells were collected at three points: before therapy, at response, and at either sustained remission or disease progression. All remission and progressive disease samples were collected while patients were still receiving ibrutinib.

Each clonotype received, on average, about 9.7x coverage in deep resolution sequencing performed on a MiSeq, where the target depth lay between 1 in 1 million and 1 in 200,000 T cells. The immunoSEQ hsTCRB Kit was used to generate TCR beta libraries. The paper's processing steps were these. ImmunoSEQ Data Assistant and ImmunoSEQ Analyzer were used for data analysis, and V, D and J genes were assigned according to IMGT definitions. Clonality, with values ranging from 0 to 1, was calculated as one minus the normalized Shannon entropy of productive rearrangement frequencies. Public clonotype analysis was restricted to overrepresented clonotypes comprising at least 0.05% of each patient's repertoire. Thirteen age-matched healthy donor repertoires from immuneACCESS were used as controls for clonality. The immuneACCESS repertoire file appears here via TCRdb, limited to in-frame rearrangements. These files lack a portion of the clones; in checked studies, under half of the deficit traces to unresolved V genes, and the cause of the others is not known. The V and J calls and clone size come from that table; D and trimming were worked out from the DNA. The table for this sample lists 55,000 to 80,000 clones; around 60% of them were counted only once. The ten largest account for roughly 14% of the sample.

Results the study describes overall, beyond this receptor: Lymph node repertoires were not examined, and the timing of sampling was not matched between patients in sustained remission and those whose disease progressed. Public clonotypes were rare and either contracted or stayed stable during treatment, and the rise in clonality at ibrutinib response reflected the expansion of private clonotypes. Baseline clonality exceeded that of age-matched healthy donors and correlated strongly with circulating CD8+ T-cell counts. At ibrutinib response clonality went up, during sustained remission it held steady, and at progression it dropped back toward baseline.

From cysteine to phenylalanine, the CDR3 is 13 amino acids long. Of the read, only the CDR3 DNA is kept; its 39 bases are in frame from base 1. V and J are truncated by 0 bases and 4 bases respectively, leaving an intervening sequence of 4 bases. From the germline V gene, CDR1 is SGHDT and CDR2 is YYEEEE. The time point label of this sample denotes: approximately 11 months on ibrutinib. For TCR beta library preparation, around 1.9 micrograms of genomic DNA were extracted from the cryopreserved PBMCs. Longitudinal blood samples from CLL patients receiving ibrutinib monotherapy were subjected to high-throughput TCR beta sequencing. Patients were enrolled in a phase 2 open-label single-center ibrutinib monotherapy trial. On this clone: The antigen it binds to is not known. No qualities accompany the bases; no much larger clone lies one base away.

Material: PBMCs, obtained after 12 months of ibrutinib treatment. Recombination joined TRBV5-6 with TRBJ2-2; the D gene is not confidently resolved. The sequence derives from a human donor with chronic lymphocytic leukemia. The sequence in DNA is TGTGCCAGCAGCTTGGCCGGCACCGGGGAGCTGTTTTTT. This is translated as CASSLAGTGELFF.